Listed below are T cell receptor beta chains from one sample, sequenced in a study of regulatory T cells in long-lasting Graves disease. TCRdb ran MiXCR on the multiplex PCR reads and lists one entry per CDR3 protein. This table holds roughly 530,000 distinct CDR3 sequences, about 16% found once. This same sample was also part of a study on T cells in Graves' hyperthyroidism and ophthalmopathy.

This sample comprised peripheral blood mononuclear cells (PBMCs), obtained at new diagnosis, from a patient treated with antithyroid drugs. The receptors come from a woman aged 35 to 59 with Graves disease. Both conserved end residues are part of each CDR3. The D gene is left open where the match is weak. Clone size is stated in some rows and not others, as once, few, many or a class when expanded.

V,D,J,size,DNA,CDR3
TRBV12-3/TRBV12-4,NA,TRBJ1-4,few,TGTGCCAGCAGTTTTTACGGGACACCAACTAATGAAAAACTGTTTTTT,CASSFYGTPTNEKLFF
TRBV3-1,NA,TRBJ2-1,few,TGTGCCAGCAGCCAAGGGGGAAGGGCCCCTTCGAACAATGAGCAGTTCTTC,CASSQGGRAPSNNEQFF
TRBV18,NA,TRBJ2-2,many,TGTGCCAGCTCGAAGACGGAACCCACCGGGGAGCTGTTTTTT,CASSKTEPTGELFF
TRBV10-3,TRBD2,TRBJ2-1,many,TGTGCCGCCAGTCAGCGGGGGGACTACAATGAGCAGTTCTTC,CAASQRGDYNEQFF
TRBV20-1,NA,TRBJ2-7,NA,TGCAGTGCTAGAGATACGGCTGACCCCTACGAGGGGCAGTACTTC,CSARDTADPYEGQYF
TRBV5-1,NA,TRBJ1-2,many,TGCGCCAGCAGCTTGGGTACTCTGGGAGGCGGCTACACCTTC,CASSLGTLGGGYTF
TRBV5-6,TRBD1,TRBJ1-1,NA,TGTGCCAGCAGCTTGTGGGACAGGGTGATTCGTTCGGACACTGAAGCTTTCTTT,CASSLWDRVIRSDTEAFF
TRBV12-3/TRBV12-4,TRBD2,TRBJ2-1,NA,TGTGCCAGCTTGACTAGCGGGTACAATGAGCAGTTCTTC,CASLTSGYNEQFF
TRBV28,NA,TRBJ2-2,many,TGTGCCAGCAGTATAGGTTTGGACACCGGGGAGCTGTTTTTT,CASSIGLDTGELFF
TRBV28,NA,TRBJ2-3,few,TGTGCCGCAACCAGTAGCACAGATACGCAGTATTTT,CAATSSTDTQYF
TRBV2,NA,TRBJ1-1,many,TGTGCCAGCAGTGAATGTCGGGCAGAATCCATGAACACTGAAGCTTTCTTT,CASSECRAESMNTEAFF
TRBV4-2,NA,TRBJ1-5,NA,TGTGCCAGCAGCCAAGGAGAGGGGCGGCCCCAGCATTTT,CASSQGEGRPQHF
TRBV2,NA,TRBJ1-2,NA,TGTGCCAGCAGTGAACGACAGAACGGGGGCTACACCTTC,CASSERQNGGYTF
TRBV20-1,TRBD1,TRBJ2-7,NA,TGCAGTGCTAGAGATTTTAGGACAGGGACCTCCTACGAGCAGTACTTC,CSARDFRTGTSYEQYF
TRBV11-2,TRBD1,TRBJ1-2,few,TGTGCCAGCAGCAGCATTAGGGGGCCCCTGGAGGGCTACACCTTC,CASSSIRGPLEGYTF
TRBV2,NA,TRBJ1-4,NA,TGTGCCAGCACCGGCAATGAAAAACTGTTTTTT,CASTGNEKLFF
TRBV7-3,NA,TRBJ2-2,few,TGTGCCAGCAGCTTAGAAGGACAGAACACCGGGGAGCTGTTTTTT,CASSLEGQNTGELFF
TRBV3-1,NA,TRBJ1-4,NA,TGTGCCAGCAGCCAAGCCGAAAAACTGTTTTTT,CASSQAEKLFF
TRBV2,NA,TRBJ1-6,NA,TGTGCCAGCAGAGCCATTGGGGGAGGGGGAGACTTT,CASRAIGGGGDF
TRBV10-3,NA,TRBJ2-7,NA,TGTGCCATCAGTGAGGTAGGGGTCGGATACGAGCAGTACTTC,CAISEVGVGYEQYF
TRBV27,TRBD2,TRBJ2-1,few,TGTGCCAGCACTCGGGGGGGTTTATACAATGAGCAGTTCTTC,CASTRGGLYNEQFF
TRBV7-3,NA,TRBJ2-7,many,TGTGCCAGCAGCCCCCAGGGTGGGGATGAGCAGTACTTC,CASSPQGGDEQYF
TRBV13,TRBD1,TRBJ1-2,few,TGTGCCAGCAGCCAGGGGGGGGTTAGCTATGGCTACACCTTC,CASSQGGVSYGYTF
TRBV12-3/TRBV12-4,NA,TRBJ2-2,NA,TGTGCCAGCAGTTTAGGGCTCAGCGGGAACACCGGGGAGCTGTTTTTT,CASSLGLSGNTGELFF
TRBV5-1,NA,TRBJ2-7,many,TGCGCCAGCAGCTTGGGTCAGCCAGGGCCCTACGAGCAGTACTTC,CASSLGQPGPYEQYF
TRBV3-1,NA,TRBJ1-5,NA,TGTGCCAGCAGCCAAGGATTCCCGACAGAAAATCAGCCCCAGCATTTT,CASSQGFPTENQPQHF
TRBV12-3/TRBV12-4,TRBD1,TRBJ2-1,many,TGTGCCAGCACCCAACCGGGACAGGGCCCGTTCTTC,CASTQPGQGPFF
TRBV7-2,NA,TRBJ1-2,NA,TGTGCCAGCAGCTCCGAGGTGGGACCATATGGCTACACCTTC,CASSSEVGPYGYTF
TRBV5-1,NA,TRBJ1-1,few,TGCGCCAGCAGCTTGACTCGGACCGGTCGTTACACTGAAGCTTTCTTT,CASSLTRTGRYTEAFF
TRBV12-3/TRBV12-4,NA,TRBJ1-1,many,TGTGCCAGCAGCTTAGGAGCATTTGAAGCTTTCTTT,CASSLGAFEAFF
TRBV18,TRBD1,TRBJ1-1,many,TGTGCCAGCTCACCCCTGGGACAGGGCGACTTTGAAGCTTTCTTT,CASSPLGQGDFEAFF
TRBV3-1,NA,TRBJ1-6,NA,TGTGCCAGCAGCCAAGATTCTCTCGAGGTTTCCTATAATTCACCCCTCCACTTT,CASSQDSLEVSYNSPLHF
TRBV28,TRBD1,TRBJ1-1,many,TGTGCCAGCAGCCACGCTAACCCGGGACAGGGGGTTAGCACTGAAGCTTTCTTT,CASSHANPGQGVSTEAFF
TRBV5-1,TRBD1,TRBJ1-2,NA,TGCGCCAGCAGCGCTGGACAGGGGAATGGCTACACCTTC,CASSAGQGNGYTF
TRBV4-2,NA,TRBJ1-4,few,TGTGCCAGCAGCCAAGATAGGGGTGGGGATGAAAAACTGTTTTTT,CASSQDRGGDEKLFF
TRBV6-9,NA,TRBJ1-6,NA,TGTGCCAGCAGTTTTAAGAGCTCCTATAATTCACCCCTCCACTTT,CASSFKSSYNSPLHF
TRBV19,TRBD1,TRBJ1-5,NA,TGTGCCAGTAGCCTACACAGGGACAGTCAGCCCCAGCATTTT,CASSLHRDSQPQHF
TRBV6-1,TRBD1,TRBJ1-1,many,TGTGCCAGCAGATCGTTGGGACAGGGGGATAGGGACACTGAAGCTTTCTTT,CASRSLGQGDRDTEAFF
TRBV5-5,NA,TRBJ2-5,many,TGTGCCAGCAGCCCCCAGGGGTGGGAAGAGACCCAGTACTTC,CASSPQGWEETQYF
TRBV20-1,NA,TRBJ2-7,many,TGCAGTGCTAGAGCAGGGTACGAGCAGTACTTC,CSARAGYEQYF
TRBV2,NA,TRBJ1-6,few,TGTGCCAGCAGTGACAGGGTCGCGGGAAATTCACCCCTCCACTTT,CASSDRVAGNSPLHF
TRBV20-1,TRBD1,TRBJ2-1,few,TGCAGTGCCTATGGACAGGGCGACAATGTGCAGTTCTTC,CSAYGQGDNVQFF
TRBV15,NA,TRBJ1-1,NA,TGTGCCACCAGCATGGACGGTAGAAACGCTGAAGCTTTCTTT,CATSMDGRNAEAFF
TRBV20-1,NA,TRBJ1-2,NA,TGCAGTGCTAGGGTAGGGGACGATGGCTACACCTTC,CSARVGDDGYTF
TRBV12-3/TRBV12-4,TRBD1,TRBJ1-2,few,TGTGCCAGCAGTTTGCTTCCCGGGACAGCTTTGTATGGCTACACCTTC,CASSLLPGTALYGYTF
TRBV27,TRBD1,TRBJ1-5,many,TGTGCCAGCAGTTCCGACAGGGGGCCAAGGCCCCAGCATTTT,CASSSDRGPRPQHF
TRBV3-1,NA,TRBJ2-2,many,TGTGCCAGCAGACGGGACGAGGGTTCCGGGGAGCTGTTTTTT,CASRRDEGSGELFF
TRBV2,TRBD1,TRBJ1-1,many,TGTGCCAGCATAGTCCGGACAGGGCGCATGATTCGTAACACTGAAGCTTTCTTT,CASIVRTGRMIRNTEAFF
TRBV12-3/TRBV12-4,TRBD1,TRBJ1-4,NA,TGTGCCAGCAGCTTAGGACAGGGAGCGGCAACTAATGAAAAACTGTTTTTT,CASSLGQGAATNEKLFF
TRBV7-3,TRBD1,TRBJ2-5,many,TGTGCCAGCAGCTCCCAGGGGGCAGGGGAGACCCAGTACTTC,CASSSQGAGETQYF
TRBV19,NA,TRBJ2-5,few,TGTGCCAGTAGGAATCTGGGGGGCGAGACCCAGTACTTC,CASRNLGGETQYF
TRBV12-3/TRBV12-4,NA,TRBJ2-7,NA,TGTGCCAGCAGTTTAGGGACTATCTACGAGCAGTACTTC,CASSLGTIYEQYF
TRBV20-1,NA,TRBJ1-3,NA,TGCAGTGCTAGTGGAACAGGGAAGGGGATTGTTGTAGACACCATATATTTT,CSASGTGKGIVVDTIYF
TRBV10-3,NA,TRBJ2-7,many,TGTGCCATCAGAGGTTGGGACTCTACATCCTACGAGCAGTACTTC,CAIRGWDSTSYEQYF
TRBV5-1,NA,TRBJ2-7,NA,TGCGCCAGCAGCTTGTGGCAGGGGAACGAGCAGTACTTC,CASSLWQGNEQYF
TRBV5-1,NA,TRBJ2-1,NA,TGTGCCAGCAGCCACCCGAGAAGGGACACCGGTGAGCAGTTCTTC,CASSHPRRDTGEQFF
TRBV3-1,NA,TRBJ1-1,many,TGTGCCAGCAGCCATAGGAACACGGAGGCTTTCTTT,CASSHRNTEAFF
TRBV12-3/TRBV12-4,NA,TRBJ2-3,NA,TGTGCCAGCCTGCTAGGGGGGGGCACAGATACGCAGTATTTT,CASLLGGGTDTQYF